What follows is one TCR beta chain and its context. Its antigen is not known. As the template, RNA transcripts were used to amplify TCR beta CDR3 regions. Second-round multiplex PCR came after first-round RT-PCR with HTBI primers. TCRdb recomputed calls from the multiplex PCR reads with MiXCR, one row per CDR3 protein. There are 900,000 to 1,200,000 distinct CDR3 sequences in the sample; roughly two fifths occur only once, and around 10% lies in the top ten. The study recruited hyperthyroidism patients aged 18 to 65 who were newly diagnosed, under 2 months' duration. The study excluded patients with other autoimmune diseases, uncontrolled infections, pregnancy or lactation. The data originate from a study of Graves' ophthalmopathy and Graves' hyperthyroidism. General observations from the study: Thyroid clonotypes that were expanded above 0.001 frequency mostly also appeared in blood.

The TCR comes from an adult man with Graves' hyperthyroidism. The sequenced sample consisted of peripheral blood or thyroid tissue (not recorded which).

The CDR3 DNA sequence: TGTGCCAGCAGTTTATCCGACAGTTACTCTGAAGCTTTCTTT. Its protein is CASSLSDSYSEAFF. V is TRBV25-1 and J is TRBJ1-1; a possible D gene is TRBD1 (5 bases). The CDR3 is made up of 14 amino acids. V lost 5 bases and J lost 6, with 16 bases in between. Germline lookup yields CDR1 MGHDK and CDR2 SYGVNS.